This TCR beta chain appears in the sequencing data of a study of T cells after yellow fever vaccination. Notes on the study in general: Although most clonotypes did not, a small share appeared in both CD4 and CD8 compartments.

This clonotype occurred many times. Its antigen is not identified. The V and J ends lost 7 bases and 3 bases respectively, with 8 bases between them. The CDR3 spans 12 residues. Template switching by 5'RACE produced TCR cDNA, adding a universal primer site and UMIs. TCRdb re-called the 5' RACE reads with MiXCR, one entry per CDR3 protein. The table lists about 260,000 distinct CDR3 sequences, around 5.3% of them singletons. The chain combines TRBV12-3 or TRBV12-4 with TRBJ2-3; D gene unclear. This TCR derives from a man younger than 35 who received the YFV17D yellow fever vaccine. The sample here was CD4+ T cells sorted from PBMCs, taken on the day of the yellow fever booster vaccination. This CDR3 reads CASNEVTDTQYF. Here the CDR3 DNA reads TGTGCCAGCAACGAGGTAACAGATACGCAGTATTTT.